This T cell receptor beta chain was recovered during a study of graft-versus-host responses after intestinal transplantation. Study summary: Each patient got anti-thymocyte globulin induction, then tacrolimus and steroids for around three years. Study outcomes and limitations: Recipient marrow held GvH clones, some first seen in ileum or blood.

The method was immunoSEQ multiplex PCR; TCRdb's version includes in-frame clones alone and lacks a portion of them. In the table there are tens of thousands of clones, around 83% of which are singletons. V gave up 4 bases and J gave up 0 bases, with 12 bases separating them. Per the germline V gene, CDR1 is MNHNY and CDR2 is SVGAGI (reference sequence). The CDR3 loop spans 15 amino acids. Note on this clone: The antigen is not known.

The sequencing here drew on unstimulated CD8+ T cells sorted from spleen or lymph node cells, taken before intestinal transplant. The sequence derives from a human donor who received an intestinal transplant. This chain connects TRBV6-6 to TRBJ1-1; D unresolved. The CDR3 DNA reads as TGTGCCAGCAGTTTTGATGAGGGTTTGAACACTGAAGCTTTCTTT. Amino acid sequence: CASSFDEGLNTEAFF.